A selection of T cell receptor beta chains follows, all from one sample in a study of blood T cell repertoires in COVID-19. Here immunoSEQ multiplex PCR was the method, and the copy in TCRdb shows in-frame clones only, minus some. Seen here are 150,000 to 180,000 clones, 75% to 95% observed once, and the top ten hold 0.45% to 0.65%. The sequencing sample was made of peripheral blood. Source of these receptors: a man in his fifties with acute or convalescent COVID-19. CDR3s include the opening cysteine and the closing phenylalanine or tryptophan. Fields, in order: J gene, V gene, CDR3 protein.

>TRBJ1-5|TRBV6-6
CASSYVTGAQPQHF
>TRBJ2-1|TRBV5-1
CASSYRDRSFYNEQFF
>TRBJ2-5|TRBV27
CASSFVAGDKQETQYF
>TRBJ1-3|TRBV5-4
CASSLLGTGGGNTIYF
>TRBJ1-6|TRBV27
CASSSTGQGGSSYNSPLHF
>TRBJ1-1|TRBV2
CASSRSGGRANTEAFF
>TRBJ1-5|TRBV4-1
CASSPYREGNQPQHF
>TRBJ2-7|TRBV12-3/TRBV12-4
CASRTDSRYEQYF
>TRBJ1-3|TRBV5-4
CASSLGQVGNTIYF
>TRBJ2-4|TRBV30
CAWSGQGSKNIQYF
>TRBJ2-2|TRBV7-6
CASSLVAGSVTGELFF
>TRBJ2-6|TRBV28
CASSLGWLALASGANVLTF
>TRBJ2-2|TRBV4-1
CASSPQVAGELFF
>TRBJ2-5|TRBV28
CASSSPTSGQETQYF
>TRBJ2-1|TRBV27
CASSSIGSGTYNEQFF
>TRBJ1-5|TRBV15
CATSRGGPQHF
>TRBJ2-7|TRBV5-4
CASSSPGLASSYEQYF
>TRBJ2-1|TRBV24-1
CATSDSGTVYNEQFF
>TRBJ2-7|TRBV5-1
CASRKTDYEQYF
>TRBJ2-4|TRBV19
CASSSNRDYILAKNIQYF
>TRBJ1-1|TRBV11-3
CASSVSGTGKAFF
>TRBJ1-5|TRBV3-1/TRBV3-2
CASSQVRDQPQHF
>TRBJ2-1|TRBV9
CASSVGGTGGQFF
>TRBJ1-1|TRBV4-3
CASSRWEITGGLNTEAFF
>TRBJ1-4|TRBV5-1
CASSWGTATNEKLFF
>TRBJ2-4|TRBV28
CASSPGQGFGNIQYF
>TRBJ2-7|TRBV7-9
CASSPTSGRALYEQYF
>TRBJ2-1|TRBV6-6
CASSYSGGYNEQFF
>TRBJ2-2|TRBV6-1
CASSARGDSNTGELFF
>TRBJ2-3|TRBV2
CASSERLAGGATAQYF
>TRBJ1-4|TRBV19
CASNGQIGEKLFF
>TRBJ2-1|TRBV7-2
CASGSGRAHNEQFF
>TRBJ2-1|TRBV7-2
CASSLGSPTGSYNEQFF
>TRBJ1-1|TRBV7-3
CASKYRNRGPMNTEAFF
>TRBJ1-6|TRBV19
CASRAAGTVLSSPLHF
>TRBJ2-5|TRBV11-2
CASSFTEYQETQYF
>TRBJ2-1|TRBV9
CASSVQPSYHNEQFF
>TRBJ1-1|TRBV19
CARQGPYENTEAFF
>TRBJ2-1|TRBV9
CASSAPSHTDEQFF
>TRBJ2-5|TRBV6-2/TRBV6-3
CASSYIGGRETQYF
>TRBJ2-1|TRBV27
CASSSTGGSYNEQFF
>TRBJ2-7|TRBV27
CASSLTGSGRRYEQYF